This T cell receptor (beta chain) was retrieved from a study of blood T cell repertoires in COVID-19. Study-level background: Some COVID-19 samples were acute and others convalescent; all came from the United States, Italy and Spain. T cells, B-cell-depleted T cells, or PBMCs provided the cDNA or gDNA that served as material.

The germline V gene has CDR1 LGHNA and CDR2 YNFKEQ. The CDR3 is 16 residues long. The V gene end was trimmed by 0 bases and the J gene end by 7 bases; junction bases not matched to a gene: 7. Everyone who took part was 18 to 89 years old, and they came from over 20 US areas. Cohort 3 recovery required two negative PCRs, clearance, or symptom resolution. The data were produced by immunoSEQ multiplex PCR, yet TCRdb's version contains in-frame clones alone and is incomplete. The sample has about 310,000 clones; about 88% are singletons. Sequencing input: PBMCs or T cells enriched from blood (not recorded which). The chain couples TRBV4-2 to TRBJ2-1, with 9 bases lining up with TRBD2. This sequence was found in a middle-aged woman who had recovered from COVID-19. The DNA for the CDR3 is TGTGCCAGCAGCCAAGAGCCTGGACTAGCGTGGAATGAGCAGTTCTTC. Protein: CASSQEPGLAWNEQFF.